One sample yielded the 29 T cell receptor beta chains listed below, sequenced in a study of Ad26.COV2.S vaccination and SARS-CoV-2 variants. Noted treatment: roughly 20 received Ad26.COV2.S at low or high dose, single or two shots; roughly 5 received placebo; per-sample allocation not given. After the first vaccine or placebo injection, samples were drawn on day 63. The assay was immunoSEQ multiplex PCR, and TCRdb's table has in-frame clones only and misses some. The top ten clones hold under 2% of a sample with almost 400,000 clones, approximately 89% of them seen once. The material was peripheral blood, obtained in a trial of Ad26.COV2.S vaccine versus placebo. Source of these receptors: a person aged 18-65 years who received the Ad26.COV2.S COVID-19 vaccine or a placebo.

This clone occurred once. The CDR3 DNA reads as TGTGCCAGCAGTGAACTTCAGGGGGCCCTCAATGAGCAGTTCTTC. Translation: CASSELQGALNEQFF. The chain combines TRBV6-1 with TRBJ2-1; TRBD1 matches 8 bases. Germline trimming cut 2 bases from V and 6 bases from J; bases unmatched to any gene: 6. Per germline, CDR1 MNHNS and CDR2 SASEGT. This CDR3 comprises 15 residues.

The CDR3 DNA follows: TGCGCCAGCAGCGATCCGACCCTTAAAATTGGTGCACCCCTCCACTTT. It specifies CASSDPTLKIGAPLHF. V is TRBV5-1 and J is TRBJ1-6; D remains ambiguous. Per germline, CDR1 SGHRS and CDR2 YFSETQ. The CDR3 extends over 16 amino acids. V shed 4 bases and J shed 11 bases, with 22 bases lying between them.

This rearrangement joins TRBV2 to TRBJ2-3; perhaps TRBD2 as D (5 bases). Trimming removed 2 bases from V and 6 bases from J, with 9 bases in between. This CDR3 region has 13 residues. The germline V gene has CDR1 SNHLY and CDR2 FYNNEI. This chain's CDR3 is CASSELATDTQYF. The CDR3 DNA reads as TGTGCCAGCAGTGAACTAGCAACGGATACGCAGTATTTT.

The rearrangement uses TRBV2 and TRBJ2-1; D is possibly TRBD1 (5 bases). The CDR3 is 13 amino acids. With 5 bases removed from V and 9 bases from J, the gap between germline ends came to 14 bases. CDR1 is SNHLY and CDR2 is FYNNEI in the germline V gene. CDR3 DNA: TGTGCCAGCAGTCGGACAATCAATACTGAGCAGTTCTTC. Translated, it gives CASSRTINTEQFF.

CDR3 residues: CASSFQAGGLLLDTQYF. The CDR3, as DNA: TGTGCCAGCAGCTTTCAGGCAGGGGGTTTGCTGTTAGATACGCAGTATTTT. The chain recombines TRBV7-6 with TRBJ2-3, with TRBD1 matching 7 bases. Germline trimming cut 3 bases from V and 5 bases from J; bases unmatched to any gene: 14. Germline V lookup: CDR1 SGHVS, CDR2 FNYEAQ. The length of the CDR3 is 17 residues. Filled out from reference TRBV7-6 and TRBJ2-3, the complete variable domain reads GAGVSQSPRYKVTKRGQDVALRCDPISGHVSLYWYRQALGQGPEFLTYFNYEAQQDKSGLPNDRFSAERPEGSISTLTIQRTEQRDSAMYRCASSFQAGGLLLDTQYFGPGTRLTVL.

This sequence joins TRBV5-4 and TRBJ2-1, with unresolved D. CDR1 is SGHNT, CDR2 YYREEE, per germline (reference sequence). The V end was cut by 0 bases, the J end by 5 bases, with 6 bases between. The CDR3 has 13 residues. The CDR3 loop is CASSLERDNEQFF. In DNA, the CDR3 is TGTGCCAGCAGCTTGGAAAGAGACAATGAGCAGTTCTTC. Full variable domain (rest looked up from reference TRBV5-4 and TRBJ2-1): ETGVTQSPTHLIKTRGQQVTLRCSSQSGHNTVSWYQQALGQGPQFIFQYYREEENGRGNFPPRFSGLQFPNYSSELNVNALELDDSALYLCASSLERDNEQFFGPGTRLTVL.

This chain joins TRBV5-4 and TRBJ2-5; 8 positions agree with TRBD2. The ends lost 4 bases at V and 2 bases at J; junction bases unmatched: 4. There are 14 residues in the CDR3. Germline values: CDR1 SGHNT, CDR2 YYREEE (reference sequence). CDR3 DNA: TGTGCCAGCAGCCCCGGGACTAGACAAGAGACCCAGTACTTC. As protein: CASSPGTRQETQYF.

This chain joins TRBV11-1 and TRBJ2-1, with 8 bases identical to TRBD1. The germline gives CDR1 SGHAT, CDR2 FQDESV (reference sequence). The length of the CDR3 is 16 residues. V shed 4 bases and J 4 bases; nucleotides not matched to a gene: 9. CDR3 in amino acids: CASSSTGTGLYNEQFF. As DNA, the CDR3 is TGTGCCAGCAGCTCAACCGGGACAGGCCTTTACAATGAGCAGTTCTTC. The whole variable domain, filled in from reference TRBV11-1 and TRBJ2-1, reads EAEVAQSPRYKITEKSQAVAFWCDPISGHATLYWYRQILGQGPELLVQFQDESVVDDSQLPKDRFSAERLKGVDSTLKIQPAELGDSAMYLCASSSTGTGLYNEQFFGPGTRLTVL.

The rearrangement links TRBV7-9 to TRBJ2-7, with 9 nucleotides matching TRBD1. The length of the CDR3 is 14 residues. Trimming removed 5 bases from V and 4 bases from J; junction bases left unmatched: 6. CDR1 and CDR2 from the germline V gene are SEHNR and FQNEAQ (reference sequence). The CDR3 spells CASSTGTGNYEQYF. The CDR3 DNA follows: TGTGCCAGCAGCACCGGGACAGGGAATTACGAGCAGTACTTC.

As concerns this clone: The sample holds other DNA sequences that translate to the same CDR3. CDR3 DNA: TGTGCCAGCAGCTTAGGAAGGACTGAAGCTTTCTTT. Translation: CASSLGRTEAFF. V and J are TRBV7-9 and TRBJ1-1; D unclear. The V end was cut by 1 base, the J end by 5 bases, with 5 bases between. Germline V gene sequence: CDR1 SEHNR, CDR2 FQNEAQ (reference sequence). This CDR3 comprises 12 residues.

In this sample, this clone turned up once. The chain employs TRBV9 and TRBJ2-7; TRBD1 matches 8 bases. The trim removed 1 base at V and 3 bases at J, leaving 6 bases unmatched. Germline loops: CDR1 SGDLS, CDR2 YYNGEE. This CDR3 region has 15 residues. The CDR3 sequence: CASSVYGQGDYEQYF. Here the CDR3 DNA reads TGTGCCAGCAGCGTATACGGACAGGGTGACTACGAGCAGTACTTC.

This clone was observed a handful of times. This sequence joins TRBV6-6 and TRBJ2-1; 9 bases align to TRBD2. CDR3 size: 14 residues. V lost 5 bases and J lost 3; bases outside the gene matches: 2. The V gene's germline CDR1 is MNHNY and CDR2 SVGAGI (reference sequence). CDR3 in amino acids: CASSIAGDYNEQFF. The CDR3, as DNA: TGTGCCAGCAGTATAGCGGGAGACTACAATGAGCAGTTCTTC.

The rearrangement links TRBV6-5 to TRBJ2-1; no reliable D call. This CDR3 region has 13 residues. Germline V gene data show CDR1 as MNHEY and CDR2 as SVGAGI. With 2 bases removed from V and 5 bases from J, the gap between germline ends came to 7 bases. In nucleotides, the CDR3 is TGTGCCAGCAGTTACGGCTATAACAATGAGCAGTTCTTC. The encoded protein is CASSYGYNNEQFF.

The rearrangement joins TRBV28 to TRBJ1-2, with TRBD1 identical over 9 bases. V dropped 11 bases and J dropped 4; count of bases not matched to a gene: 11. The CDR3 runs 14 residues. The germline V gene encodes CDR1 MDHEN and CDR2 SYDVKM. The CDR3 region is CASIGGQGGYGYTF. In DNA, the CDR3 is TGTGCCTCAATTGGGGGACAGGGCGGCTATGGCTACACCTTC.

The CDR3 DNA reads TGTGCCAGCAGGGCCACGGGGTACAATGAGCAGTTCTTC. Translating it yields CASRATGYNEQFF. The chain joins TRBV28 to TRBJ2-1, with D perhaps matching TRBD2 (5 bases). CDR3 length equals 13 residues. Germline V gene lookup returns CDR1 MDHEN and CDR2 SYDVKM. With 6 bases removed from V and 4 bases from J, the gap between germline ends came to 10 bases. Drawing the rest from reference TRBV28 and TRBJ2-1, the complete variable domain is DVKVTQSSRYLVKRTGEKVFLECVQDMDHENMFWYRQDPGLGLRLIYFSYDVKMKEKGDIPEGYSVSREKKERFSLILESASTNQTSMYLCASRATGYNEQFFGPGTRLTVL.

The gene calls are TRBV19 and TRBJ1-5; perhaps TRBD1 as D (6 bases). The CDR3 extends over 14 amino acids. Per germline, CDR1 LNHDA and CDR2 SQIVND (reference sequence). Trimming cost V 7 bases and J 4 bases, with 14 bases left between them. CDR3 nucleotide sequence: TGTGCCAGTAAAGAGGGGACAAGTAATCAGCCCCAGCATTTT. Its translation is CASKEGTSNQPQHF.

The chain recombines TRBV13 with TRBJ2-3, with D possibly being TRBD1 or TRBD2 (5 bases each). Deletions cut 2 bases from V and 4 bases from J, with 7 bases between. Germline V gene lookup returns CDR1 PRHDT and CDR2 FYEKMQ (reference sequence). The CDR3 totals 13 residues. CDR3 amino acids: CASSLQGPDTQYF. The CDR3 DNA is TGTGCCAGCAGCTTACAGGGACCAGATACGCAGTATTTT.

The CDR3 sequence: CASSLRAESSYNEQFF. In nucleotides, the CDR3 is TGTGCCAGCAGCTTACGAGCGGAAAGCTCCTACAATGAGCAGTTCTTC. The V and J genes are TRBV7-2 and TRBJ2-1, with D perhaps matching TRBD2 (5 bases). CDR1 SGHTA and CDR2 FQGNSA come from the germline V gene. The V and J ends lost 2 bases and 0 bases respectively, with 11 bases between them. This CDR3 contains 16 residues.

This clone was observed a handful of times. CDR3 residues: CASSFRDRGYNQPQHF. The CDR3 DNA reads TGTGCCAGCAGTTTTCGGGACAGGGGATACAATCAGCCCCAGCATTTT. This rearrangement joins TRBV28 to TRBJ1-5; 10 positions match TRBD1. The CDR3 totals 16 residues. Germline V gene sequence: CDR1 MDHEN, CDR2 SYDVKM. J was trimmed by 3 bases and V by 3 bases; bases with no gene match: 5.

There are a few counts of this clone. This rearrangement joins TRBV10-3 to TRBJ2-2, with a possible D match to TRBD1 (7 bases). The CDR3 contains 15 residues. From germline, CDR1 is ENHRY and CDR2 SYGVKD. V was pared by 10 bases and J by 3 bases, with 18 bases between. The CDR3 reads CATTAGQTYTGELFF. The CDR3 DNA is TGTGCCACTACTGCGGGACAGACGTACACCGGGGAGCTGTTTTTT.

This clone came up once. The chain carries TRBV2 and TRBJ1-2; D not resolved. The CDR3 totals 12 residues. V was shortened by 8 bases and J by 2 bases, with 9 bases between the two germline ends. Germline values: CDR1 SNHLY, CDR2 FYNNEI. CDR3 sequence reads: CASSSPNYGYTF. The CDR3 DNA is TGTGCCAGCTCATCCCCAAACTATGGCTACACCTTC. The variable domain in full, completed from reference TRBV2 and TRBJ1-2, reads EPEVTQTPSHQVTQMGQEVILRCVPISNHLYFYWYRQILGQKVEFLVSFYNNEISEKSEIFDDQFSVERPDGSNFTLKIRSTKLEDSAMYFCASSSPNYGYTFGSGTRLTVV.

The gene calls are TRBV12-3 or TRBV12-4 and TRBJ2-5; TRBD2 aligns across 9 bases. After removal of 5 bases from V and 12 bases from J, the junction contained 4 bases not matched to a gene. The CDR3 spans 11 residues. The CDR3 is CASSRKREEYF. In DNA, the CDR3 is TGTGCCAGCAGTCGGAAGCGGGAGGAGTACTTC.

The J gene is TRBJ2-2, the V gene TRBV7-2; D possibly corresponds to TRBD1 (5 bases). V was clipped by 8 bases and J by 5 bases, with 18 bases between them. This CDR3 contains 15 residues. Germline loops: CDR1 SGHTA, CDR2 FQGNSA. The CDR3 loop reads CASDKSDRRTGELFF. DNA of the CDR3: TGTGCCAGCGATAAAAGTGACAGACGGACCGGGGAGCTGTTTTTT.

This clone came up once. The chain employs TRBV19 and TRBJ2-6; no firm D call. V lost 4 bases and J lost 5, with 12 bases in between. In germline, CDR1 is LNHDA, CDR2 SQIVND (reference sequence). The CDR3 runs 15 residues. The CDR3: CASSSRSPRANVLTF. CDR3 nucleotide sequence: TGTGCCAGTAGTAGTAGGTCCCCTAGGGCCAACGTCCTGACTTTC.

The CDR3 nucleotides read TGCGCCAGCAGAGAGGGAAGGCAGCCCCAGCATTTT. It yields the protein CASREGRQPQHF. The chain carries TRBV5-1 and TRBJ1-5; D uncertain. This CDR3 comprises 12 residues. V was shortened by 5 bases and J by 7 bases, with 10 bases between the two germline ends. Germline CDR1 SGHRS, CDR2 YFSETQ.

This clone was detected only once. The chain employs TRBV21-1 and TRBJ2-7; the table's D call TRBD2 went unverified against the DNA. TRBV21-1 is termed a pseudogene. CDR3 size: 18 residues. CDR3 amino acids: CASSNPGVLARGPYEQYF. For the CDR3, the DNA is TGTGCCAGCAGCAATCCGGGGGTTCTAGCTCGTGGCCCCTACGAGCAGTACTTC.

V usage is TRBV11-2 and J usage is TRBJ2-2, with 9 bases lining up with TRBD2. V was clipped by 4 bases and J by 4 bases; unmatched bases: 13. The CDR3 is 18 residues long. The V gene's germline CDR1 is SGHAT and CDR2 FQNNGV. DNA of the CDR3: TGTGCCAGCAGCTGGGGGGGTGCGGGAGGGCCAACCACCGGGGAGCTGTTTTTT. This gives the protein CASSWGGAGGPTTGELFF.

The genes are TRBV10-1 and TRBJ2-7, with 7 bases that match TRBD1. The V and J ends lost 10 bases and 4 bases, in that order; junction bases with no gene match: 10. Germline lookup yields CDR1 WNHNN and CDR2 SYGVQD (reference sequence). The CDR3 totals 13 residues. The CDR3 protein is CATPGTAPYEQYF. The CDR3 nucleotides are TGCGCCACCCCCGGGACAGCCCCTTACGAGCAGTACTTC.

This chain uses TRBV4-1 with TRBJ2-1; the match to TRBD2 covers 11 bases. V was clipped by 5 bases and J by 4 bases; unmatched bases: 13. This CDR3 is 18 amino acids long. In germline, CDR1 is MGHRA, CDR2 YSYEKL. The CDR3 loop reads CASSYRLAGTTAYNEQFF. The CDR3 DNA sequence: TGCGCCAGCAGCTACAGACTAGCGGGAACAACGGCATACAATGAGCAGTTCTTC.